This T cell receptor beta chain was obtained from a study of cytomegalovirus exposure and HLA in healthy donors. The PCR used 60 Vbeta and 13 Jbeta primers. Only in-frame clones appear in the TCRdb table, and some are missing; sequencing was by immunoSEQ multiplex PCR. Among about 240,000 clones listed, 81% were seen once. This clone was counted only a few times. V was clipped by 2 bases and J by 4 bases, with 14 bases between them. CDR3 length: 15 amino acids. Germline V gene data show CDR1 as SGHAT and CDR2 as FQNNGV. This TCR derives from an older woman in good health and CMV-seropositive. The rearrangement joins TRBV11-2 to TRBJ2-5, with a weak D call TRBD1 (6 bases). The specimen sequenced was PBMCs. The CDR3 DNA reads TGTGCCAGCAGCTTATTGGTCAGGGGTGGAGAGACCCAGTACTTC. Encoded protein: CASSLLVRGGETQYF. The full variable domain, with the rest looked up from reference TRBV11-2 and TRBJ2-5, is EAGVAQSPRYKIIEKRQSVAFWCNPISGHATLYWYQQILGQGPKLLIQFQNNGVVDDSQLPKDRFSAERLKGVDSTLKIQPAKLEDSAVYLCASSLLVRGGETQYFGPGTRLLVL.